The rows below give T cell receptor beta chains drawn from one sample of a study of cytomegalovirus exposure and HLA in healthy donors. This table comes from immunoSEQ multiplex PCR, and its TCRdb copy is limited to in-frame clones, with some not included. This table holds some 200,000 clones, approximately 81% found once. The material sequenced was PBMCs. These receptors all come from a woman younger than 45 in good health and CMV-seronegative. Both conserved end residues are part of each CDR3. Each record gives: clone size, CDR3 length, D gene, J gene, V gene, CDR3 DNA, CDR3 protein. D genes are given only for firm matches. Rows give clone size only sometimes, using once, few, many, or a class for an expanded clone.

- | 17 | TRBD1 | TRBJ2-3 | TRBV28 | TGTGCCAGCAGTCCCGACAGGGCTAGCAGGGTAGGAGATACGCAGTATTTT | CASSPDRASRVGDTQYF
- | 19 | - | TRBJ1-4 | TRBV4-3 | TGCGCCAGCAGCCAAGACCCTCCAGGGACTCGGATAACTAATGAAAAACTGTTTTTT | CASSQDPPGTRITNEKLFF
- | 15 | TRBD2 | TRBJ2-2 | TRBV30 | TGTGCCTGGGAGCTGGGGCTAGCGGGCACCGGGGAGCTGTTTTTT | CAWELGLAGTGELFF
- | 15 | - | TRBJ1-5 | TRBV7-9 | TGTTCCAGCAGCTTACTTGGCCAGGACAATCAGCCCCAGCATTTT | CSSSLLGQDNQPQHF
many | 14 | - | TRBJ1-1 | TRBV28 | TGTGCCAGCTATCCTCGCGGGGGCAACACTGAAGCTTTCTTT | CASYPRGGNTEAFF
- | 14 | TRBD1 | TRBJ1-5 | TRBV18 | TGTGCCAGCTCACCAGACAGGGTGCGTCAGCCCCAGCATTTT | CASSPDRVRQPQHF
- | 14 | TRBD2 | TRBJ2-7 | TRBV2 | TGTGCCAGCACTACTAGCGGGACTGGCTACGAGCAGTACTTC | CASTTSGTGYEQYF
- | 14 | TRBD1 | TRBJ1-2 | TRBV6-5 | TGTGCCAGCAACCCGGACAGGGACAACTATGGCTACACCTTC | CASNPDRDNYGYTF
- | 17 | TRBD2 | TRBJ2-3 | TRBV9 | TGTGCCAGCAGCCCAATCGGGACTAGCGGGGCTCGTGATACGCAGTATTTT | CASSPIGTSGARDTQYF
- | 16 | TRBD2 | TRBJ2-1 | TRBV7-9 | TGTGCCAGCAGACCACCAATACGCGGGAGCGGTGGTTGGAGGATCTTC | CASRPPIRGSGGWRIF
- | 15 | TRBD1 | TRBJ2-3 | TRBV6-1 | TGTGCCAGCAGTACGACAGGGGCCGCGACAGATACGCAGTATTTT | CASSTTGAATDTQYF
- | 14 | TRBD1 | TRBJ2-7 | TRBV27 | TGTGCCAGCAGTTCTCCGGGACAGGGGCACGAGCAGTACTTC | CASSSPGQGHEQYF
- | 16 | - | TRBJ1-2 | TRBV4-3 | TGCGCCAGCAGCCAAGATTCCCGGTCTGCAGGGCCTGGCTACACCTTC | CASSQDSRSAGPGYTF
- | 14 | TRBD1 | TRBJ2-7 | TRBV7-2 | TGTGCCAGCAGCTTGGGACAGGGGTCTTTCGAGCAGTACTTC | CASSLGQGSFEQYF
- | 15 | - | TRBJ2-7 | TRBV5-4 | TGTGCCAGCAGCTTGGGTCCAACTACGTTTGTGGAGCAGTACTTC | CASSLGPTTFVEQYF
- | 15 | - | TRBJ2-4 | TRBV7-2 | TGTGCCAGCAGCTTACACAGCTTAAACCCAAACATTCAGTACTTC | CASSLHSLNPNIQYF
- | 16 | - | TRBJ2-5 | TRBV4-1 | TGCGCCAGCAGCCTTTCACCTCCTCAGGGACAAGAGACCCAGTACTTC | CASSLSPPQGQETQYF
once | 15 | TRBD1 | TRBJ1-4 | TRBV28 | TGTGCCAGCCGGGACAGGGGGACTCGAGGGGAAAAACTGTTTTTT | CASRDRGTRGEKLFF
few | 12 | TRBD1 | TRBJ1-1 | TRBV2 | TGTGCCAGCAGGGACAGGGGCCCTGAAGCTTTCTTT | CASRDRGPEAFF
- | 15 | - | TRBJ2-3 | TRBV4-1 | TGCGCCAGCAGCCAAGCAGGCTGGGAGCGGGATACGCAGTATTTT | CASSQAGWERDTQYF
- | 15 | TRBD2 | TRBJ2-5 | TRBV7-7 | TGTGCCAGCACACGGACTAGCGGAACCCAAGAGACCCAGTACTTC | CASTRTSGTQETQYF
- | 13 | TRBD1 | TRBJ2-7 | TRBV2 | TGTGCCAGCATGCGACAGGGGGCCTTCGAGCAGTACTTC | CASMRQGAFEQYF
few | 16 | TRBD1 | TRBJ2-3 | TRBV5-1 | TGCGCCAGCAGAGCAGGACAGGGGTCGAGCACAGATACGCAGTATTTT | CASRAGQGSSTDTQYF
- | 15 | - | TRBJ1-1 | TRBV6-5 | TGTGCCAGCAGTCAGGAACAGGGAACGAATAGTGAAGCTTTCTTT | CASSQEQGTNSEAFF
once | 15 | - | TRBJ2-5 | TRBV28 | TGTGCCAGCAGTTCCCCGTTGGGGGGAGCGGAGACCCAGTACTTC | CASSSPLGGAETQYF
- | 17 | TRBD1 | TRBJ2-1 | TRBV7-9 | TGTGCCAGCAGCCCCCGAACCGGGACAGGGTTTATGAATGAGCAGTTCTTC | CASSPRTGTGFMNEQFF
- | 17 | TRBD1 | TRBJ2-5 | TRBV28 | TGTGCCAGCAGTTTGCGGCCCAGGACAGGGTTGGGAGAGACCCAGTACTTC | CASSLRPRTGLGETQYF
- | 15 | TRBD1 | TRBJ1-3 | TRBV7-6 | TGTGCCAGCAGCTTAGCGGGACAGGGGATGAACACCATATATTTT | CASSLAGQGMNTIYF
- | 14 | TRBD1 | TRBJ1-2 | TRBV7-2 | TGTGCCAGCAGCTTTACAGGGGTGAACAATGGCTACACCTTC | CASSFTGVNNGYTF
few | 14 | - | TRBJ2-7 | TRBV28 | TGTGCCAGCAGTTTATCGACAGGGAGGCACGAGCAGTACTTC | CASSLSTGRHEQYF
- | 19 | - | TRBJ1-5 | TRBV27 | TGTGCCAGCAGTTTATTAGTCCGGACAAGGGTTCCTTCGGATCAGCCCCAGCATTTT | CASSLLVRTRVPSDQPQHF
once | 16 | - | TRBJ1-1 | TRBV7-2 | TGTGCCAGCAGCTTAGCCGGGACAACGATGAACACTGAAGCTTTCTTT | CASSLAGTTMNTEAFF
- | 14 | TRBD2 | TRBJ2-3 | TRBV2 | TGTGCCGGAAGAACGACTAGCGGCACAGATACGCAGTATTTT | CAGRTTSGTDTQYF
- | 18 | TRBD2 | TRBJ2-3 | TRBV7-2 | TGTGCCAGCAGCTTATTGGGACTAGCGGGGGTGATCACAGATACGCAGTATTTT | CASSLLGLAGVITDTQYF
- | 16 | TRBD1 | TRBJ1-2 | TRBV7-9 | TGTGCCAGCAGCTTAGAGGCAACACAGGGGAACTATGGCTACACCTTC | CASSLEATQGNYGYTF
- | 19 | TRBD1 | TRBJ1-2 | TRBV27 | TGTGCCAGCAGTACCGACAGGACCGGGACAGGTCCGCTTAACTATGGCTACACCTTC | CASSTDRTGTGPLNYGYTF
- | 13 | - | TRBJ1-3 | TRBV7-9 | TGTGCCAGCAGCTCGCCGGGAGGAAACACCATATATTTT | CASSSPGGNTIYF
once | 13 | - | TRBJ2-3 | TRBV5-1 | TGCGCCAGCAGCTTGGCAGGGGAAGATACGCAGTATTTT | CASSLAGEDTQYF
- | 14 | TRBD1 | TRBJ2-7 | TRBV7-8 | TGTGCCAGCAGCGAGGGACAGTTCTCCTACGAGCAGTACTTC | CASSEGQFSYEQYF
once | 15 | TRBD1 | TRBJ2-1 | TRBV14 | TGTGCCAGCAGCCAAGATGGGGACAGTTACAATGAGCAGTTCTTC | CASSQDGDSYNEQFF
- | 15 | TRBD2 | TRBJ2-1 | TRBV28 | TGTGCCAGCACCCTAGCGGGAACCCCCACCAATGAGCAGTTCTTC | CASTLAGTPTNEQFF
- | 11 | - | TRBJ2-7 | TRBV5-1 | TGCGCCAGCACCCCCCCCTCCGAGCAGTACTTC | CASTPPSEQYF
- | 13 | TRBD2 | TRBJ2-1 | TRBV11-3 | TGTGCCAGCAGCCCCGGGGGGAGCAATGAGCAGTTCTTC | CASSPGGSNEQFF
- | 14 | - | TRBJ2-7 | TRBV19 | TGTGCCAGTAAAAGGACTCAAGACTCCTACGAGCAGTACTTC | CASKRTQDSYEQYF
- | 24 | TRBD1 | TRBJ1-1 | TRBV13 | TGTGCCAGCAGCTTTATCACAGTTTGGGACAGGGGTCTTCTTACCTCCTCGGGGGGCACTGAAGCTTTCTTT | CASSFITVWDRGLLTSSGGTEAFF
- | 14 | - | TRBJ2-7 | TRBV5-4 | TGTGCCAGCAGCTTGTCCTACGACAACTACGAGCAGTACTTC | CASSLSYDNYEQYF
- | 14 | TRBD1 | TRBJ2-3 | TRBV10-2 | TGCGCCAGCACTCCGGGACAGGGGTTCGATACGCAGTATTTT | CASTPGQGFDTQYF
- | 12 | - | TRBJ2-7 | TRBV27 | TGTGCCAGCAGGGGGGGACCCACCGAGCAGTACTTC | CASRGGPTEQYF
- | 15 | - | TRBJ2-7 | TRBV6-5 | TGTGCCATCAGAACCGGGCAGGGAATGTTCTACGAGCAGTACTTC | CAIRTGQGMFYEQYF
- | 14 | TRBD1 | TRBJ2-5 | TRBV13 | TGTGCCAGCAGTCTCGACAGGGTAAAAGAGACCCAGTACTTC | CASSLDRVKETQYF
once | 15 | TRBD1 | TRBJ2-1 | TRBV7-9 | TGTGCCAGCAGCTCCACAGGGGGCATTCTCAATGAGCAGTTCTTC | CASSSTGGILNEQFF
- | 14 | TRBD1 | TRBJ1-3 | TRBV7-6 | TGTGCCAGCAGCCCGACAGGGTCTGGAAACACCATATATTTT | CASSPTGSGNTIYF
- | 21 | TRBD2 | TRBJ2-1 | TRBV10-3 | TGTGCCATCTCAAAAGTCCTGACTAGCGGGAGTGGAGGTCGATCCTACAATGAGCAGTTCTTC | CAISKVLTSGSGGRSYNEQFF
- | 12 | - | TRBJ1-1 | TRBV5-1 | TGCGCCAGCAGCTTGAGTGGGAGGGAAGCTTTCTTT | CASSLSGREAFF
few | 14 | TRBD1 | TRBJ2-7 | TRBV7-9 | TGTTCCAGCAGCTCTGAGACAGGGGTCTACGAGCAGTACTTC | CSSSSETGVYEQYF
- | 13 | - | TRBJ2-2 | TRBV6-4 | TGTGCCAGCCGGGACACAGCGTTCGGGGAGCTGTTTTTT | CASRDTAFGELFF
- | 16 | TRBD2 | TRBJ2-5 | TRBV7-2 | TGTGCCAGCAGCTTAGGGGCGGGAGGGCCTGGGGAGACCCAGTACTTC | CASSLGAGGPGETQYF
- | 15 | - | TRBJ1-6 | TRBV2 | TGTGCCAGCAGGGAGCAGGGACACCGGTTAGAAAAAGACCACTTT | CASREQGHRLEKDHF
- | 16 | TRBD2 | TRBJ2-5 | TRBV27 | TGTGCCAGCAGTGACAGTTGGACTAGCGGGAGGAAGACCCAGTACTTC | CASSDSWTSGRKTQYF
- | 13 | - | TRBJ2-7 | TRBV10-3 | TGTGCCATCAGTGATACAGCAACCTACGAGCAGTACTTC | CAISDTATYEQYF